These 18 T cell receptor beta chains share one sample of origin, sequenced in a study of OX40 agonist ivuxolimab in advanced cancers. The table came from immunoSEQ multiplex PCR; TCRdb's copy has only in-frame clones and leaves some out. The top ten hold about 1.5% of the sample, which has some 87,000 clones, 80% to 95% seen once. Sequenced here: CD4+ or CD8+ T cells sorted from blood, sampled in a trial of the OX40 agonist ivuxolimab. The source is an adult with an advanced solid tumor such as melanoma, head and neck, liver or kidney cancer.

CDR3 coding DNA: TGTGCCAGCAGCCGGACGGCTAGCGGGAAGGGCACCGGGGAGCTGTTTTTT. Its protein product is CASSRTASGKGTGELFF. The rearrangement uses TRBV27 and TRBJ2-2, with 9 bases identical to TRBD2. The CDR3 sequence is 17 residues long. J gave up 4 bases and V 6 bases, and 12 bases lay outside the gene matches. Germline loops: CDR1 MNHEY, CDR2 SMNVEV (reference sequence).

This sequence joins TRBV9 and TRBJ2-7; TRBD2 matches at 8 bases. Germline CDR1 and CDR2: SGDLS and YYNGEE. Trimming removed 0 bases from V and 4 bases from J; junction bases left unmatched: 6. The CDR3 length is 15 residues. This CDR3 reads CASSVEPGTRYEQYF. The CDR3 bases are TGTGCCAGCAGCGTAGAGCCTGGGACTAGGTACGAGCAGTACTTC.

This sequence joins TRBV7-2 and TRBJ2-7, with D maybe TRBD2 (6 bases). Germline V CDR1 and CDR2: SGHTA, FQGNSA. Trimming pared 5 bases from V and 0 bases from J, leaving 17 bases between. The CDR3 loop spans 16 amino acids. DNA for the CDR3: TGTGCCAGCAGCGCGGAGCTAGCGTCGGTCTCCTACGAGCAGTACTTC. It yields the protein CASSAELASVSYEQYF.

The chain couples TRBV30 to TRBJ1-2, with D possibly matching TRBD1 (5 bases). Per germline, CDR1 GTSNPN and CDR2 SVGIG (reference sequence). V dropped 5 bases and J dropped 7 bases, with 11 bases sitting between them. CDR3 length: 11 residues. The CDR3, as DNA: TGTGCCTGGGGTCAGGGCGGTGGCTACACCTTC. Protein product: CAWGQGGGYTF. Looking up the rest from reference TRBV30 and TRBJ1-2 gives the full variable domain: SQTIHQWPATLVQPVGSPLSLECTVEGTSNPNLYWYRQAAGRGLQLLFYSVGIGQISSEVPQNLSASRPQDRQFILSSKKLLLSDSGFYLCAWGQGGGYTFGSGTRLTVV.

The CDR3 here is CASSLRQRDKDYEQYF. In DNA, the CDR3 is TGCGCCAGCAGCCTCCGGCAAAGGGATAAGGACTACGAGCAGTACTTC. V gene TRBV4-1 combines with J gene TRBJ2-7; D ambiguous. Germline lookup yields CDR1 MGHRA and CDR2 YSYEKL. Trimming took 4 bases from V and 3 from J, leaving 19 bases between them. This CDR3 has 16 residues.

CDR3 loop: CASSPLAGGDIQYF. The CDR3 DNA follows: TGCGCCAGCAGCCCCTTGGCCGGCGGGGACATTCAGTACTTC. The J gene is TRBJ2-4, the V gene TRBV5-1, with D possibly matching TRBD2 (6 bases). CDR3 length: 14 residues. Germline CDR1 reads SGHRS; CDR2 reads YFSETQ. Deletions cut 4 bases from V and 8 bases from J, with 16 bases between.

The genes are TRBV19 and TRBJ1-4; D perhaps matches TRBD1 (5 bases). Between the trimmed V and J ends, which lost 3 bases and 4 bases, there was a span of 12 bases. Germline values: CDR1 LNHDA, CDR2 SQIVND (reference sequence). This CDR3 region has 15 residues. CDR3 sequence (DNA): TGTGCCAGTAGTATTCCAGGGCGGGGTAATGAAAAACTGTTTTTT. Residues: CASSIPGRGNEKLFF. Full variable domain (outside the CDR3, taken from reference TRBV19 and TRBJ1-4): DGGITQSPKYLFRKEGQNVTLSCEQNLNHDAMYWYRQDPGQGLRLIYYSQIVNDFQKGDIAEGYSVSREKKESFPLTVTSAQKNPTAFYLCASSIPGRGNEKLFFGSGTQLSVL.

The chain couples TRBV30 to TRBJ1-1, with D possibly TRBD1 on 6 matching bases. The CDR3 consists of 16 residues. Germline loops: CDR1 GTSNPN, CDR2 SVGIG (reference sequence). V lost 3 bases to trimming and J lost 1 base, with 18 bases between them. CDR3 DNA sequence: TGTGCCTGGAGGTCCCCCCCACAGGGTCGGAACACTGAAGCTTTCTTT. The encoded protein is CAWRSPPQGRNTEAFF.

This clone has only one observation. CDR3 DNA: TGTGCCAGCAGCTTATCCGGGCCGGGGAACACTGAAGCTTTCTTT. Amino acid sequence: CASSLSGPGNTEAFF. The chain combines TRBV7-3 with TRBJ1-1, with D unresolved. Germline assignment: CDR1 SGHTA and CDR2 FQGTGA. V lost 2 bases, J lost 1 base, and 11 bases lay in between. This CDR3 has 15 residues.

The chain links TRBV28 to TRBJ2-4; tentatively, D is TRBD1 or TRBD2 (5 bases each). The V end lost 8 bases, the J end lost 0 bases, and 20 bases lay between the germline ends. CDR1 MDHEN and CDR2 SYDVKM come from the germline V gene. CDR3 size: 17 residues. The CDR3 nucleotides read TGTGCCAGCTCCATAGGCGGAGAGGGACGAGCCAAAAACATTCAGTACTTC. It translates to CASSIGGEGRAKNIQYF.

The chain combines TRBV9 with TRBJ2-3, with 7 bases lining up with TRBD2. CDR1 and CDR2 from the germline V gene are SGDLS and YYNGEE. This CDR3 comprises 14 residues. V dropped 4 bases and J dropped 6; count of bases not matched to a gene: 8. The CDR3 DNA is TGTGCCAGCAGCCGGGACTACGCCTCCGATACGCAGTATTTT. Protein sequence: CASSRDYASDTQYF.

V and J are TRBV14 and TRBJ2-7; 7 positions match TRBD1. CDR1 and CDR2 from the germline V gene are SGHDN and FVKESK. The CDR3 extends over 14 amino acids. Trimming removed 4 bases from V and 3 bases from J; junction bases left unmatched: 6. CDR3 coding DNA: TGTGCCAGCAGCCGAGGACAGGACCGCTACGAGCAGTACTTC. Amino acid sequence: CASSRGQDRYEQYF.

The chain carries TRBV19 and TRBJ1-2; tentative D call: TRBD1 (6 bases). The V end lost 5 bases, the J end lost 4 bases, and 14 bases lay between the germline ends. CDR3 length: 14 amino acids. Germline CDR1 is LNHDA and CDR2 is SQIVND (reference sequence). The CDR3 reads CASSPLDSGYGYTF. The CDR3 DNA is TGTGCCAGTAGTCCCCTGGACAGCGGCTATGGCTACACCTTC.

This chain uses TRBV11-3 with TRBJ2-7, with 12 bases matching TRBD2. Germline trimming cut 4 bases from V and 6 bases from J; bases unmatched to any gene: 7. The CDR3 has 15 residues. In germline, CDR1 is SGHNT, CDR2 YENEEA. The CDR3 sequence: CASSSKPTSGSEQYF. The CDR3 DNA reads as TGTGCCAGCAGCTCCAAGCCGACTAGCGGGAGCGAGCAGTACTTC. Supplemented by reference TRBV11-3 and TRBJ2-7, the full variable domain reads EAGVVQSPRYKIIEKKQPVAFWCNPISGHNTLYWYLQNLGQGPELLIRYENEEAVDDSQLPKDRFSAERLKGVDSTLKIQPAELGDSAVYLCASSSKPTSGSEQYFGPGTRLTVT.

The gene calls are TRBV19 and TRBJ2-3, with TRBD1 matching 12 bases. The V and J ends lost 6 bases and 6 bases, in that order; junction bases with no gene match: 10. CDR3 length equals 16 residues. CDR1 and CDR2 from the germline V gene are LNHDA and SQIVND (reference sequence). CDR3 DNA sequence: TGTGCCAGTAGCGGGACCGGGACAGGGGGCGCGGATACGCAGTATTTT. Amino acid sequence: CASSGTGTGGADTQYF.

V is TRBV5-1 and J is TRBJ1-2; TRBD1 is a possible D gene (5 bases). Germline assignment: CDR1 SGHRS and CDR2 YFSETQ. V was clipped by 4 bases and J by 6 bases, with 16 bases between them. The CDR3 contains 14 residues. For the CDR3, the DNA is TGCGCCAGCAGCCGAGCAGGGAGACTGGATGGCTACACCTTC. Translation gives CASSRAGRLDGYTF.

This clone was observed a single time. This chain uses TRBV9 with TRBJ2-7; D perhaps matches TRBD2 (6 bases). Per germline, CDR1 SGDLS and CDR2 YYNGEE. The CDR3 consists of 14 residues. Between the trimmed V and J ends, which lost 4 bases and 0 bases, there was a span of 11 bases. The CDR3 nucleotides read TGTGCCAGCAGCCCGGGACTTTACTCCTACGAGCAGTACTTC. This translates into CASSPGLYSYEQYF. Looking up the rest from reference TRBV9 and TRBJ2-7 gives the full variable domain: DSGVTQTPKHLITATGQRVTLRCSPRSGDLSVYWYQQSLDQGLQFLIQYYNGEERAKGNILERFSAQQFPDLHSELNLSSLELGDSALYFCASSPGLYSYEQYFGPGTRLTVT.

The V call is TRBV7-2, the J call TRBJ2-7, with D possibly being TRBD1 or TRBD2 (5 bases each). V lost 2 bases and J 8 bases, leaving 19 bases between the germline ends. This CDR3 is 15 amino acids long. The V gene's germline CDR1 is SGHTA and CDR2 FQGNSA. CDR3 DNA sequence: TGTGCCAGCAGCTTAAACCCGGGACGCCCCGTCCAGCAGTACTTC. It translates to CASSLNPGRPVQQYF.